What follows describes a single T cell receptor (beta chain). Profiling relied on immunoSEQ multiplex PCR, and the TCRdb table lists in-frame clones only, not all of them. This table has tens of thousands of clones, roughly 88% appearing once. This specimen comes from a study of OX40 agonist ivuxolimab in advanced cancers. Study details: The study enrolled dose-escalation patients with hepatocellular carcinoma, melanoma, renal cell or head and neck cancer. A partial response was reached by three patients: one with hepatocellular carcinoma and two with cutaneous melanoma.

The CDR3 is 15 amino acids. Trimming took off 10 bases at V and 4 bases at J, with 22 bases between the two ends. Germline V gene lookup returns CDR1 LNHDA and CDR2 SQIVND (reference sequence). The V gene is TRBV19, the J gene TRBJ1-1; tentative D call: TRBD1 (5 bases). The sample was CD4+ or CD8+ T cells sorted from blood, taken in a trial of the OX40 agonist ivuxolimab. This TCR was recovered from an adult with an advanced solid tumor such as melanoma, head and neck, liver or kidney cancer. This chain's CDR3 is CATYRRVGAGTEAFF. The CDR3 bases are TGTGCCACCTACAGGAGGGTTGGAGCGGGCACTGAAGCTTTCTTT.